This T cell receptor (beta chain) was profiled in a study of monozygotic twins with cystic fibrosis. Only in-frame clones appear in the TCRdb table, and some are missing; sequencing was by immunoSEQ multiplex PCR. The sample lists 14,000 or so clones, roughly nine tenths seen once, with around 0.7% in the top ten. Overall study results and limits: In 13 of 16 pairs, V gene usage was closest to the co-twin's.

In regard to this clone: Antigen unknown.

V was clipped by 1 base and J by 7 bases; unmatched bases: 8. Germline lookup yields CDR1 SGHAT and CDR2 FQNNGV. This CDR3 comprises 15 residues. This receptor was taken from a boy younger than 18 with cystic fibrosis. The V call is TRBV11-2, the J call TRBJ2-7; 9 bases map to TRBD2. Sequences were obtained from blood. In DNA, the CDR3 is TGTGCCAGCAGCTTAGTTAGCGGGGGAGGAGGTGAGCAGTACTTC. Its translation is CASSLVSGGGGEQYF.